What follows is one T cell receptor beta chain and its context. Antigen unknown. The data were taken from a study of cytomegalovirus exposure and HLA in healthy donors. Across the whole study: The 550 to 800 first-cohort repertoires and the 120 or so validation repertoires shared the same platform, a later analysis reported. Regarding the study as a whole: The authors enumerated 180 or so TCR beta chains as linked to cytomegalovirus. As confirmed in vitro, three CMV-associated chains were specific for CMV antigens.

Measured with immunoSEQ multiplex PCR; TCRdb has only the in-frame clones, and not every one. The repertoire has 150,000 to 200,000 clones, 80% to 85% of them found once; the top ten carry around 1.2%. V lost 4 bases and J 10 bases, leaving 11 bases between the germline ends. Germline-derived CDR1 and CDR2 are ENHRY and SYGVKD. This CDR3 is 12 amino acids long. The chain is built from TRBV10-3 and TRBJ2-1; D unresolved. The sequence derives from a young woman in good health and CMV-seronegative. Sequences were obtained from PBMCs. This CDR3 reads CAISGSSREQFF. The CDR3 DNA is TGTGCCATCAGTGGCTCATCCAGGGAGCAGTTCTTC.